This T cell receptor (beta chain) was recovered during a study of post-analysis software for immune sequencing data. At the level of the study: Patients with relapsing-remitting, secondary progressive and progressive-relapsing multiple sclerosis courses were all represented. Findings and caveats of the study: Strong co-clustering by F measure was seen for same-batch samples. When compared against controls, multiple sclerosis patients showed significantly lower normalized Chao1 diversity. Patients showed TRBV5-6, TRBV5-1 and TRBV20-1 among several TRBV segments more frequent than in controls.

Unique molecular identifiers were carried by the TCR beta cDNA libraries. Out of roughly 1 to 11 million T cells, hundreds of thousands of cDNA molecules were generated. TCRdb re-called the PCR reads with MiXCR, one entry per CDR3 protein. The profile shows about 820,000 distinct CDR3 sequences, around 53% of them singletons. V lost 5 bases to trimming and J lost 3 bases, with 13 bases between them. Germline lookup yields CDR1 SEHNR and CDR2 FQNEAQ (reference sequence). The CDR3 is 14 amino acids. The sample holds a few counts of this clonotype. Its antigen is not known. The sample taken for sequencing was blood. The chain uses TRBV7-9 and TRBJ2-5; D might be TRBD1 or TRBD2, each matching 6 bases. The receptor comes from a girl aged 10 to 17 with multiple sclerosis. The CDR3, as DNA: TGTGCCAGCAGCAGAGCCGGGGGCGAAGAGACCCAGTACTTC. Its protein is CASSRAGGEETQYF.